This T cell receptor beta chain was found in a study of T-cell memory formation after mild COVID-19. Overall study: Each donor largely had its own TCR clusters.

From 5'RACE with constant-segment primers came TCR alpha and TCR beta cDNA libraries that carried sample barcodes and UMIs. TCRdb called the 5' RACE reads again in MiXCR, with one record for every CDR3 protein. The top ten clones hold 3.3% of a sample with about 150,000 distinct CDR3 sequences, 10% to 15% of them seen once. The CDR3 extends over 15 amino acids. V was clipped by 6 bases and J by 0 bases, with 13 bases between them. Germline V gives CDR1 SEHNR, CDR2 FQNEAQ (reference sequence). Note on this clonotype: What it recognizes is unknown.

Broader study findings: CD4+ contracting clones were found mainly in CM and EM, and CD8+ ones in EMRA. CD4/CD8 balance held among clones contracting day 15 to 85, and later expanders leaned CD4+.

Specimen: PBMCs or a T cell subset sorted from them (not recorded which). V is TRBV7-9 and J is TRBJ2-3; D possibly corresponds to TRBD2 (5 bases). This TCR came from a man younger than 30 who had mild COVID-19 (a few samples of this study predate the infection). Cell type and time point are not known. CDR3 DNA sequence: TGTGCCAGCAGACCGGGATCGACTAGCACAGATACGCAGTATTTT. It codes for CASRPGSTSTDTQYF. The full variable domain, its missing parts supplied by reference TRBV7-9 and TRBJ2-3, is DTGVSQNPRHKITKRGQNVTFRCDPISEHNRLYWYRQTLGQGPEFLTYFQNEAQLEKSRLLSDRFSAERPKGSFSTLEIQRTEQGDSAMYLCASRPGSTSTDTQYFGPGTRLTVL.